Below are 12 T cell receptor beta chains sequenced from a single sample in a study of blood T cells in healthy people across ages. A second roughly 7 to 11 cycle PCR used barcoded and J-beta primers. TCRdb reprocessed the 5' RACE reads via MiXCR and lists one record per CDR3 protein. The sample includes hundreds of thousands of distinct CDR3 sequences, around 48% of them seen just once. Sequencing was performed on blood. The origin of the receptors is a woman in her sixties or seventies in good health.

The rearrangement uses TRBV7-8 and TRBJ2-5; D remains ambiguous. The J call may be mistaken, given a closer DNA end match to TRBJ2-7. This CDR3 is built from 15 residues. Germline V gene lookup returns CDR1 SGHVS and CDR2 FQNEAQ. CDR3 sequence: CASSLSSKASHEQYF. CDR3 in DNA: TGTGCCAGCAGCTTATCTAGTAAAGCTTCGCACGAGCAGTACTTC.

The V gene is TRBV29-1, the J gene TRBJ2-1; 9 positions match TRBD1. The CDR3 covers 12 residues. With 7 bases clipped from V and 9 bases from J, the junction kept 7 bases outside the gene matches. The germline V gene encodes CDR1 SQVTM and CDR2 ANQGSEA. The CDR3 reads CSADRGWSEQFF. The CDR3 DNA sequence: TGCAGCGCCGACAGGGGGTGGAGTGAGCAGTTCTTC.

The rearrangement uses TRBV20-1 and TRBJ2-1, with 7 bases aligning to TRBD1. Germline V gene data show CDR1 as DFQATT and CDR2 as SNEGSKA (reference sequence). This CDR3 has 14 residues. Trimming cost V 7 bases and J 5 bases; bases outside gene matches: 11. CDR3 sequence reads: CSGNRQGFHNEQFF. The CDR3 DNA is TGCAGTGGCAATAGACAGGGTTTTCACAATGAGCAGTTCTTC.

This clonotype was seen a few times. This chain uses TRBV9 with TRBJ2-3; tentative D call: TRBD2 (6 bases). V was trimmed by 7 bases and J by 1 base, leaving 10 bases between them. The CDR3 has 13 residues. From germline, CDR1 is SGDLS and CDR2 YYNGEE. DNA of the CDR3: TGTGCCAGCGCCGGGACTGGCACAGATACGCAGTATTTT. Residues: CASAGTGTDTQYF.

This clonotype was found a few times. V and J are TRBV11-2 and TRBJ1-2; possibly TRBD1 for D (5 bases). CDR1 and CDR2 from the germline V gene are SGHAT and FQNNGV. V lost 5 bases and J lost 4, with 14 bases in between. The CDR3 is made up of 14 amino acids. CDR3 bases: TGTGCCAGCAGCCTAGGAGGGGCCGGCTATGGCTACACCTTC. Translated, it gives CASSLGGAGYGYTF.

The J gene is TRBJ2-5, the V gene TRBV5-1; D perhaps matches TRBD1 (5 bases). CDR1 and CDR2 (germline): SGHRS, YFSETQ. V was trimmed by 0 bases and J by 4 bases, leaving 19 bases between them. The CDR3 length is 17 residues. For the CDR3, the DNA is TGCGCCAGCAGCTTGGGGTTTTCTCAGGGAATGGGAGAGACCCAGTACTTC. This codes for CASSLGFSQGMGETQYF.

The J gene is TRBJ1-6, the V gene TRBV12-3 or TRBV12-4; TRBD1 aligns across 10 bases. V lost 5 bases, J lost 10 bases, and 5 bases stayed unmatched. This CDR3 region has 14 residues. The CDR3 reads CASSVDRGSSPLHF. CDR3 DNA sequence: TGTGCCAGCAGTGTGGACAGGGGGAGCTCACCCCTCCACTTT.

The chain employs TRBV28 and TRBJ2-5, with 10 bases identical to TRBD1. The CDR3 covers 14 residues. V gave up 5 bases and J gave up 5 bases; unmatched junction bases: 5. Germline V gene data show CDR1 as MDHEN and CDR2 as SYDVKM. The CDR3: CASSRGQGDETQYF. The CDR3, as DNA: TGTGCCAGCAGTAGAGGACAGGGGGATGAGACCCAGTACTTC. The variable domain in full, with the rest retrieved from reference TRBV28 and TRBJ2-5, is DVKVTQSSRYLVKRTGEKVFLECVQDMDHENMFWYRQDPGLGLRLIYFSYDVKMKEKGDIPEGYSVSREKKERFSLILESASTNQTSMYLCASSRGQGDETQYFGPGTRLLVL.

The chain is built from TRBV20-1 and TRBJ2-1; 13 nucleotides align to TRBD2. The germline CDR1 and CDR2 sequences are DFQATT and SNEGSKA (reference sequence). This CDR3 spans 18 amino acids. The junction had 10 bases not matched to a gene; V was cut back by 4 bases and J by 1 base. CDR3 in amino acids: CSAKGGTSGIGSYNEQFF. CDR3 nucleotide sequence: TGCAGTGCTAAAGGTGGGACTAGCGGGATTGGATCCTACAATGAGCAGTTCTTC.

The CDR3 sequence: CASSQDIEGEQYF. CDR3 nucleotide sequence: TGTGCCAGCAGCCAAGACATAGAGGGTGAGCAGTACTTC. The chain recombines TRBV4-2 with TRBJ2-5, with D tentatively TRBD2 (5 bases). V was cut by 0 bases and J by 11 bases, with 13 bases left in between. The CDR3 has 13 amino acids. The germline gives CDR1 LGHNA, CDR2 YNFKEQ.

A single count supports this clonotype. This may stem from a read error, because a much larger clone lies one nucleotide away. CDR3 sequence: CASSIGPARSYEQYF. CDR3 in DNA: TGTGCCAGCAGCATTGGGCCAGCAAGATCCTACGAGCAGTACTTC. The V call is TRBV9, the J call TRBJ2-7, with D unresolved. This CDR3 has 15 residues. CDR1 SGDLS and CDR2 YYNGEE come from the germline V gene. Trimming left V 4 bases short and J 1 base short, with 15 bases between.

This clonotype was detected only a few times. A junction end diverges from the germline sequence, so it may reflect a read error. This chain connects TRBV18 to TRBJ2-5; 7 bases fit TRBD2. The germline V gene encodes CDR1 KGHSH and CDR2 LQKENI. The CDR3 has 14 residues. For the CDR3, the DNA is TGTGCCAGCTCACCAATGACTAGCCAAGGGACCCAGTACTTC. It specifies CASSPMTSQGTQYF. The entire variable domain, with the rest obtained from reference TRBV18 and TRBJ2-5, is as follows: NAGVMQNPRHLVRRRGQEARLRCSPMKGHSHVYWYRQLPEEGLKFMVYLQKENIIDESGMPKERFSAEFPKEGPSILRIQQVVRGDSAAYFCASSPMTSQGTQYFGPGTRLLVL.